The rows below give T cell receptor beta chains drawn from one sample of a study of blood T cell repertoires in COVID-19. Produced via immunoSEQ multiplex PCR; TCRdb's table is partial and in-frame only. The data show hundreds of thousands of clones, 90% seen once. Sequencing used peripheral blood. The receptors shown here come from a woman aged 18-30 years with acute or convalescent COVID-19. Each CDR3 is given with its conserved first and last residue. Fields, in order: D gene, V gene, CDR3 protein. D genes are given only for firm matches.

>.|TRBV15
CATSRDRSGSSLSPLHF
>.|TRBV10-3
CAISENRGGGSTEAFF
>TRBD1|TRBV4-1
CASSPRGRQAQETQYF
>.|TRBV5-5
CASSFSRVGTGELFF
>.|TRBV5-4
CASSLGLTGNTEAFF
>.|TRBV15
CATRFNNQPQHF
>.|TRBV6-1
CASSEAIGGAPNYGYTF
>TRBD1|TRBV5-1
CASSLGGQGSYGYTF
>.|TRBV28
CASSLLATDTQYF
>TRBD1|TRBV5-1
CASSQTRGRDTEAFF
>TRBD1|TRBV5-1
CASSLGGTGSESYGYTF
>TRBD1|TRBV5-1
CASSEDRVGAYEQYF
>TRBD1|TRBV20-1
CSASVGPGGSGSPLHF
>.|TRBV19
CASSITRDYEQYF
>.|TRBV14
CASSQGARADTQYF
>TRBD1|TRBV4-3
CASSQRRIGTGTYEQYF
>TRBD2|TRBV9
CASSVDSGGFREQFF
>TRBD2|TRBV6-2/TRBV6-3
CASSYRGDSYEQYF
>.|TRBV3-1/TRBV3-2
CASSQVDNEQFF
>.|TRBV7-2
CASSLGRSYEQYF
>TRBD1|TRBV7-6
CASSYSGTGSEQYF
>.|TRBV25-1
CASSDHRDSSPLHF
>.|TRBV4-2
CASSQDRLAYGYTF
>TRBD1|TRBV6-2/TRBV6-3
CASSPSGTGIMYEQYF
>.|TRBV18
CASSRERGASLVMSSPLHF
>.|TRBV6-2/TRBV6-3
CASGPRENTEAFF
>TRBD1|TRBV2
CASKQGAYEQYF
>TRBD1|TRBV4-1
CASSLRTGTYEQYF
>.|TRBV28
CASRPSQERRTEAFF
>TRBD2|TRBV7-3
CASSSLAGSDTQYF
>TRBD2|TRBV9
CASSDGLAGGGGYNEQFF
>TRBD1|TRBV6-5
CASSRGQGGQYF
>.|TRBV5-1
CASSLGPGLYGYTF
>TRBD1|TRBV10-3
CATAGQGASVAFF
>.|TRBV9
CASSGDSEQYF
>.|TRBV3-1/TRBV3-2
CASSQGRDTEAFF
>.|TRBV5-1
CASRVFQGREGTEAFF
>.|TRBV6-5
CASTSAGGELFF
>.|TRBV5-1
CASSILQGLKNTEAFF
>TRBD2|TRBV29-1
CSVRVAGTDTQYF
>.|TRBV6-5
CASSYGPGSQPQHF
>TRBD2|TRBV19
CASTWRGDSYNEQFF
>.|TRBV19
CASSIQGSSGNTIYF
>TRBD1|TRBV29-1
CSATGHYGYTF
>.|TRBV30
CAWSRVDRRAFF
>.|TRBV9
CASSVAGTHYEQYF
>TRBD1|TRBV7-8
CASSSRTGRNSYGYTF
>.|TRBV6-5
CASRGRGGYGYTF
>.|TRBV6-5
CASRVTGYNTEAFF
>.|TRBV9
CASSDPPGNYGYTF
>.|TRBV24-1
CATSDLSTDTQYF
>.|TRBV18
CASSPISGDEQYF
>TRBD1|TRBV5-1
CASSSGQGANTEAFF
>TRBD2|TRBV4-2
CASSQEAGGLGKQYF
>TRBD1|TRBV18
CASSPPRDGQGLHYGYTF
>.|TRBV7-8
CASSLTVNQPQHF
>TRBD2|TRBV27
CASSLRLAGGYNEQFF
>.|TRBV6-1
CASSEARGPQYEQYF
>TRBD2|TRBV7-2
CASSLFYSGGVIPGELFF